The next 10 T cell receptor beta chains were all read from a single sample in a study of CD8+CD57+ T cells in acquired aplastic anemia. Genomic DNA served as template for TCR beta VDJ and CDR3 profiling. TCRdb processed the reads anew with MiXCR; each CDR3 protein has one entry. The table lists hundreds of thousands of distinct CDR3 sequences, roughly 53% of them singletons. Patients chosen for sequencing had CD8+CD57+ cells that had expanded, as shown by flow cytometry. Material: sorted CD4+, CD8+, or CD8+CD57+ T cells (not recorded which) from PBMCs. The receptor source for this set is a human donor with aplastic anemia.

The V and J genes are TRBV5-1 and TRBJ2-3, with 11 bases lining up with TRBD1. CDR1 is SGHRS and CDR2 is YFSETQ in the germline V gene. After removal of 4 bases from V and 2 bases from J, the junction contained 6 bases not matched to a gene. There are 16 residues in the CDR3. DNA for the CDR3: TGCGCCAGCAGCACCGGGACAGGGGGGACCACAGATACGCAGTATTTT. The encoded protein is CASSTGTGGTTDTQYF. Full variable domain (rest looked up from reference TRBV5-1 and TRBJ2-3): KAGVTQTPRYLIKTRGQQVTLSCSPISGHRSVSWYQQTPGQGLQFLFEYFSETQRNKGNFPGRFSGRQFSNSRSEMNVSTLELGDSALYLCASSTGTGGTTDTQYFGPGTRLTVL.

The rearrangement links TRBV20-1 to TRBJ1-4; unclear D gene. The CDR3 has 16 amino acids. Germline-derived CDR1 and CDR2 are DFQATT and SNEGSKA (reference sequence). The ends were cut back, 3 bases at V and 10 bases at J, with 24 bases in the middle. For the CDR3, the DNA is TGCAGTGCTAGGAAGGGTGAGAACTCCTACGACGGAAAACTGTTTTTT. Translation gives CSARKGENSYDGKLFF.

In its sample, this clonotype was seen many times. The chain joins TRBV2 to TRBJ1-3, with 7 bases matching TRBD1. CDR3 length equals 14 residues. The germline V gene encodes CDR1 SNHLY and CDR2 FYNNEI. With V trimmed by 5 bases and J by 2 bases, 3 bases remained unmatched. The CDR3 DNA reads as TGTGCCAGCAGTCGAGACAGGGCTGGAAACACCATATATTTT. Its translation: CASSRDRAGNTIYF.

The table lists this clonotype with a count of one. DNA of the CDR3: TGTGCCAGCAGCGGTACGACGGCAACTAATGAAAAACTGTTTTTT. It codes for CASSGTTATNEKLFF. The chain couples TRBV7-9 to TRBJ1-4, with no clear D. Trimming removed 5 bases at V and 0 bases at J, with 10 bases between. The CDR3 is made up of 15 amino acids. CDR1 and CDR2 (germline): SEHNR, FQNEAQ (reference sequence).

This chain links TRBV3-1 with TRBJ1-2; 12 bases map to TRBD1. Trimming removed 4 bases from V and 8 bases from J; junction bases left unmatched: 11. This CDR3 is 16 amino acids long. Germline CDR1 LGHDT, CDR2 YNNKEL (reference sequence). CDR3 sequence reads: CASSLPPGQGAGGYTF. The CDR3, as DNA: TGTGCCAGCAGCCTCCCCCCGGGACAGGGGGCCGGAGGCTACACCTTC.

This clonotype has at least ten counts. The V gene is TRBV7-3, the J gene TRBJ1-3; the D is unclear. Trimming shortened V by 1 base and J by 0 bases, and 10 bases separated the two germline ends. The CDR3 extends over 16 amino acids. CDR1 and CDR2 from the germline V gene are SGHTA and FQGTGA. DNA of the CDR3: TGTGCCAGCAGCTTAAAAGGCGGGATCTCTGGAAACACCATATATTTT. Amino acids: CASSLKGGISGNTIYF.

This chain connects TRBV7-3 to TRBJ1-1; possible D gene TRBD1, 6 bases. V lost 5 bases and J lost 1, with 11 bases in between. The CDR3 is made up of 14 amino acids. Germline V gives CDR1 SGHTA, CDR2 FQGTGA. Written as DNA, the CDR3 is TGTGCCAGCAGCCAAGGGGGAGCGAACACTGAAGCTTTCTTT. Translating it yields CASSQGGANTEAFF.

This clonotype was seen repeatedly, ten times or more. V and J are TRBV7-9 and TRBJ1-1, with a tentative D call TRBD1 (5 bases). The CDR3 runs to 14 residues. CDR1 and CDR2 from the germline V gene are SEHNR and FQNEAQ (reference sequence). V was shortened by 1 base and J by 3 bases, with 9 bases between the two germline ends. CDR3 sequence (DNA): TGTGCCAGCAGCTTAGGTCAGGGATACACTGAAGCTTTCTTT. This gives the protein CASSLGQGYTEAFF.

The chain has TRBV20-1 and TRBJ1-2, with TRBD1 matching over 9 bases. V shed 7 bases, J shed 6 bases, and the junction held 12 bases outside the gene matches. The length of the CDR3 is 14 residues. The V gene's germline CDR1 is DFQATT and CDR2 SNEGSKA (reference sequence). CDR3 sequence reads: CSGYWGGQGNGYTF. In DNA form, the CDR3 reads TGCAGTGGCTATTGGGGCGGACAGGGGAATGGCTACACCTTC.

This chain links TRBV2 with TRBJ1-2; a possible D gene is TRBD1 (6 bases). The V gene lost 6 bases and the J gene lost 8 bases, with 19 bases spanning the gap. Germline CDR1 and CDR2: SNHLY and FYNNEI. CDR3 length equals 14 residues. CDR3 DNA sequence: TGTGCCAGCAGCCTCGGGGACATACGTCAAGGCTACACCTTC. This translates into CASSLGDIRQGYTF.